A single T cell receptor (beta chain) is shown here with its context. 60 Vbeta and 13 Jbeta primers were used in PCR. The assay was immunoSEQ multiplex PCR, and TCRdb's table has in-frame clones only and misses some. Here the sample spans 150,000 or so clones, around 73% being singletons. CDR1 is MNHNS and CDR2 is SASEGT in the germline V gene. The CDR3 totals 19 residues. Trimming cost V 0 bases and J 2 bases; bases outside gene matches: 9. The sample belongs to a study of cytomegalovirus exposure and HLA in healthy donors. Sequencing was done on a sample of PBMCs. The TCR comes from a woman between 18 and 29 years old in good health and CMV-seronegative. The rearrangement joins TRBV6-1 to TRBJ1-5, with 11 bases identical to TRBD1. The CDR3 coding sequence is TGTGCCAGCAGTGAAGCGACGAGGGGACAGGGGGTTCGCAATCAGCCCCAGCATTTT. Amino acid sequence: CASSEATRGQGVRNQPQHF.